The clone carrying this T cell receptor beta chain occurred many times. These data originate in a study of regulatory T cells in long-lasting Graves disease. Time point noted: newly diagnosed GD, antithyroid drugs for less than 3 months. The authors made the TCR library using RNA they extracted from PBMCs. Building the TCR beta libraries relied on iRepertoire HTBI primers, and CDR3 regions underwent Arm-PCR. In the original processing: Across all samples, roughly 62 TRBV segments and 14 TRBJ segments were identified. In TCRdb, the multiplex PCR reads were re-called with MiXCR into one record per CDR3 protein. What appears here as the V and J calls and clone size reflects TCRdb's work, not the paper's. The sample gives roughly 420,000 distinct CDR3 sequences, about 15% of which show up once; roughly 10% is in the top ten. This sample also belongs to another study, concerning T cells in Graves' hyperthyroidism and ophthalmopathy.

This sequence was found in a woman in her 30s with Graves disease. The specimen comprised peripheral blood mononuclear cells (PBMCs), sampled at new diagnosis, from a patient treated with antithyroid drugs.

The CDR3 protein is CASSQEEPPGCKNEQYF. DNA of the CDR3: TGCGCCAGCAGCCAAGAAGAGCCCCCAGGGTGTAAAAACGAGCAGTACTTC. V gene TRBV4-3 combines with J gene TRBJ2-7; tentatively, D is TRBD1 (5 bases). The CDR3 is made up of 17 amino acids. V was shortened by 0 bases and J by 5 bases, with 20 bases between the two germline ends. CDR1 LGHNA and CDR2 YSLEER come from the germline V gene.